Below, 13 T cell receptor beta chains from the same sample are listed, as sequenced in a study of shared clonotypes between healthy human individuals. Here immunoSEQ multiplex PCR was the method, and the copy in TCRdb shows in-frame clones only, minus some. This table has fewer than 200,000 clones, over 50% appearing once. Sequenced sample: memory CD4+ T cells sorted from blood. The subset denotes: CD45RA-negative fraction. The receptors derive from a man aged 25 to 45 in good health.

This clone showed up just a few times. The CDR3 nucleotides are TGTGCCAGCAGGGCGTCGGCTGGGGCCAACGTCCTGACTTTC. Its protein product is CASRASAGANVLTF. V gene TRBV6-5 combines with J gene TRBJ2-6; D gene ambiguous. CDR3 length: 14 amino acids. Germline V lookup: CDR1 MNHEY, CDR2 SVGAGI. Trimming stripped 6 bases from V and 2 bases from J, with 8 bases between.

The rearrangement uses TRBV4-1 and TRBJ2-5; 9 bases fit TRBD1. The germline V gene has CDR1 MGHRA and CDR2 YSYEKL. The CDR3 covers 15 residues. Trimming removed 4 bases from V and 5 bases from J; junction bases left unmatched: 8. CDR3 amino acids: CASSRVGQGKETQYF. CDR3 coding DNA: TGCGCCAGCAGCCGAGTAGGACAGGGGAAGGAGACCCAGTACTTC.

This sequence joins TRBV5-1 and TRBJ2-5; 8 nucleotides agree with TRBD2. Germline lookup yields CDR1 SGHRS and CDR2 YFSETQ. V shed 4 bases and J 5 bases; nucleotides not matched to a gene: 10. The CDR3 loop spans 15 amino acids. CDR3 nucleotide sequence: TGCGCCAGCAGCGGCTGGACTAGCTCCGGGGAGACCCAGTACTTC. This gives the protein CASSGWTSSGETQYF.

The CDR3 sequence: CASSLVGAGELFF. In DNA, the CDR3 is TGTGCCAGCAGCCTTGTTGGGGCCGGGGAGCTGTTTTTT. The V gene is TRBV9, the J gene TRBJ2-2; D gene uncertain. This CDR3 has 13 amino acids. The germline CDR1 and CDR2 sequences are SGDLS and YYNGEE. V gave up 4 bases and J gave up 6 bases, with 10 bases separating them.

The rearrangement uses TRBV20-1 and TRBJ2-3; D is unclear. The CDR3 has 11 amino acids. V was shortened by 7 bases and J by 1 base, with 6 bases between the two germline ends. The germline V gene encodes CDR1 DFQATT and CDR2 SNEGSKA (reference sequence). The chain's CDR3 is CSGVGTDTQYF. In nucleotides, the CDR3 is TGCAGTGGTGTCGGCACAGATACGCAGTATTTT.

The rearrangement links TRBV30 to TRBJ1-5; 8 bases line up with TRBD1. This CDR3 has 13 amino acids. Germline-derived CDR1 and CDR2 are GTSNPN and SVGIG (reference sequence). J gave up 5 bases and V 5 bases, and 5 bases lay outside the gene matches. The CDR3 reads CAWGGQADQPQHF. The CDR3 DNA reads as TGTGCCTGGGGGGGACAGGCGGATCAGCCCCAGCATTTT.

CDR3 protein: CASSDTRLGLSYNEQFF. CDR3 nucleotides: TGTGCCAGCAGTGACACCCGACTAGGTCTCTCCTACAATGAGCAGTTCTTC. The chain is built from TRBV6-4 and TRBJ2-1; a possible D gene is TRBD2 (6 bases). Germline loops: CDR1 MRHNA, CDR2 SNTAGT. The CDR3 runs to 17 residues. Trimming left V 2 bases short and J 0 bases short, with 14 bases between.

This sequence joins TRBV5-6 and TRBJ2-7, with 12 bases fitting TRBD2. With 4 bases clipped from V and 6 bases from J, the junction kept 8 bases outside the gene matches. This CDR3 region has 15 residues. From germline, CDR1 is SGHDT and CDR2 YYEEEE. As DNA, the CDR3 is TGTGCCAGCAGCATGCGGCCGGGACTAGCGGGCGAGCAGTACTTC. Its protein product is CASSMRPGLAGEQYF.

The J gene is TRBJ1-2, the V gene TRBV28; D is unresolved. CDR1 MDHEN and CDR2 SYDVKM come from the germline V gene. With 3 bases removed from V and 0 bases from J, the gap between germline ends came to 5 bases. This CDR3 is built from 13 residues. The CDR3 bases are TGTGCCAGCAGTTTTGGGGCTAACTATGGCTACACCTTC. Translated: CASSFGANYGYTF.

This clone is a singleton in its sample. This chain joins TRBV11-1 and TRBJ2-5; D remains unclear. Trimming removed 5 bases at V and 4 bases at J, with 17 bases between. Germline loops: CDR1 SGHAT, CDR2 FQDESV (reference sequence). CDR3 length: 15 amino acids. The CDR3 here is CASSLAQGSRETQYF. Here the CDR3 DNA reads TGTGCCAGCAGCCTCGCCCAAGGGTCAAGAGAGACCCAGTACTTC.

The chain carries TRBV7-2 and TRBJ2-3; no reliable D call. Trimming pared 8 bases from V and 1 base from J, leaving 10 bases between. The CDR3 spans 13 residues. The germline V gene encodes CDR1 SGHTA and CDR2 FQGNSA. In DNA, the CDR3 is TGTGCCAGCGAAGGCGGCCGCACAGATACGCAGTATTTT. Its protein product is CASEGGRTDTQYF.

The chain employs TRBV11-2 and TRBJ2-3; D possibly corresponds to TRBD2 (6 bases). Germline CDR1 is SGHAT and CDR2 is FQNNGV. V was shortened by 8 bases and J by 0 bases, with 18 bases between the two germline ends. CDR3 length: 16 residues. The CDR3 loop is CASRREWGTSTDTQYF. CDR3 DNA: TGTGCCAGCCGCAGGGAGTGGGGGACTAGCACAGATACGCAGTATTTT. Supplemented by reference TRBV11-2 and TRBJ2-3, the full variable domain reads EAGVAQSPRYKIIEKRQSVAFWCNPISGHATLYWYQQILGQGPKLLIQFQNNGVVDDSQLPKDRFSAERLKGVDSTLKIQPAKLEDSAVYLCASRREWGTSTDTQYFGPGTRLTVL.

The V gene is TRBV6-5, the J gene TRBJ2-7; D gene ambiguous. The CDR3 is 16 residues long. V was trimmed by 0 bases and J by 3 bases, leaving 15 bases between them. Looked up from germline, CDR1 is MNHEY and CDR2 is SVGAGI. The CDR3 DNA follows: TGTGCCAGCAGTTACTCGCGGTTCCAGCAGATCTACGAGCAGTACTTC. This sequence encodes CASSYSRFQQIYEQYF.